This TCR beta chain originates from a study of T-cell reconstitution after alpha-beta-depleted transplantation in children. This CDR3 spans 13 amino acids. Germline CDR1 DFQATT, CDR2 SNEGSKA (reference sequence). Study conclusions and caveats: T-cell numbers and diversity one year post-transplant derived largely from freshly generated T cells.

It was with unique molecular identifiers that the TCRbeta library was prepared. Each CDR3 protein gets one entry after TCRdb re-called the PCR reads with MiXCR. Altogether around 100,000 distinct CDR3 sequences are present, approximately 8% being singletons, with the ten largest covering about a sixth. This clonotype has only a few counts. Its specificity is unknown. A much larger clone differs by one base, so this may be a read error. Here the sequenced sample was PBMCs, taken before TCRalphabeta/CD19-depleted stem cell transplant. The rearrangement uses TRBV20-1 and TRBJ2-7; TRBD1 aligns across 8 bases. The J call may not be correct, given that the DNA end is closer to TRBJ2-1. The clonotype comes from a boy between 2 and 15 years old with acute lymphoblastic leukemia, due to receive a stem cell transplant. The CDR3 is CSALRTGSHEQFF. The DNA for the CDR3 is TGCAGTGCTCTCAGGACAGGGAGCCACGAGCAGTTCTTC.